A selection of T cell receptor beta chains follows, all from one sample in a study of blood T cell repertoires in COVID-19. Clones were sequenced by immunoSEQ multiplex PCR, and TCRdb holds only the in-frame ones, with some missing. The sample includes roughly 190,000 clones, roughly 92% of them seen just once. The sequenced material came from peripheral blood. These receptor sequences come from a man aged 25-40 years with COVID-19, enrolled during active disease. CDR3s include the opening cysteine and the closing phenylalanine or tryptophan. Fields, in order: D gene, clone size, J gene, V gene, CDR3 DNA, CDR3 protein. A D gene is named only where the DNA matches it firmly. Size values are once, few and many counts, or a class for expanded clones, and some rows have none.

. . TRBJ2-2 TRBV2 TGTGCCAGCAAGAAGGGGGATCAGGGGACCGGGGAGCTGTTTTTT CASKKGDQGTGELFF
TRBD1 once TRBJ1-3 TRBV27 TGTGCCAGCAGGCTGACAGGGGATAGTGGAAACACCATATATTTT CASRLTGDSGNTIYF
TRBD2 . TRBJ2-7 TRBV4-2 TGTGCCAGCAGCCAAGAGGTACTAGCGGGGGGGCGGTTATACGAGCAGTACTTC CASSQEVLAGGRLYEQYF
. . TRBJ2-5 TRBV7-3 TGTGCCAGCAGCTTAACGCGATCGGTCCAAGAGACCCAGTACTTC CASSLTRSVQETQYF
TRBD1 . TRBJ1-5 TRBV5-5 TGTGCCAGCAGCCAAGGGACAGCCAATCAGCCCCAGCATTTT CASSQGTANQPQHF
. . TRBJ1-3 TRBV5-6 TGTGCCAGCAGCTTAGACAGCTCTGGAAACACCATATATTTT CASSLDSSGNTIYF
. . TRBJ2-7 TRBV5-4 TGTGCCAGCAGCTCCGGGACTGAGCGCCCCGCCGAGCAGTACTTC CASSSGTERPAEQYF
TRBD2 . TRBJ2-5 TRBV6-1 TGTGCCAGCAGTGAAGCTAGCGGGGGGCCAGGAGAGACCCAGTACTTC CASSEASGGPGETQYF
. . TRBJ2-4 TRBV20-1 TGCAGTGCTAGTACTAGGAACATTCAGTACTTC CSASTRNIQYF
TRBD1 . TRBJ2-2 TRBV25-1 TGTGCCAGCAGAGGGGGCGAAAAGGGCACCGGGGAGCTGTTTTTT CASRGGEKGTGELFF
TRBD1 . TRBJ1-5 TRBV19 TGTGCCAGTAGTACTACCGGGACAGTCAATCAGCCCCAGCATTTT CASSTTGTVNQPQHF
. . TRBJ2-3 TRBV4-2 TGTGCCAGCAGCCAAGGCGGATCCATACTCACAGATACGCAGTATTTT CASSQGGSILTDTQYF
TRBD1 . TRBJ2-7 TRBV27 TGTGCCAGCAGGATCGGGACAGTCCCCTCCGAGCAGTACTTC CASRIGTVPSEQYF
TRBD1 . TRBJ1-1 TRBV7-9 TGTGCCAGCAGTTCATCCTGGACAGGGGGCGGAAACACTGAAGCTTTCTTT CASSSSWTGGGNTEAFF
. . TRBJ2-5 TRBV6-5 TGTGCCAGCAGTTACGCGGCATTCCAAGAGACCCAGTACTTC CASSYAAFQETQYF
TRBD2 . TRBJ2-5 TRBV3-1/TRBV3-2 TGTGCCAGCAGCCAAGCAGGGGCGGCTAGCGGGGATCAAGAGACCCAGTACTTC CASSQAGAASGDQETQYF
. . TRBJ2-1 TRBV5-1 TGCGCCAGCAGCTCCTTGGAGTCTGCGGGTGAGCAGTTCTTC CASSSLESAGEQFF
TRBD1 . TRBJ1-2 TRBV18 TGTGCCAGCTCACCCACGACAGGGGAGGTGAATGGCTACACCTTC CASSPTTGEVNGYTF
. . TRBJ2-6 TRBV5-1 TGCGCCAGCAGCTTGGGCTTGGGGAGCTCTGGGGCCAACGTCCTGACTTTC CASSLGLGSSGANVLTF
TRBD1 once TRBJ1-2 TRBV3-1/TRBV3-2 TGTGCCAGCAGCCAAACCCAAGGGACAGGGGGCTTTTTTTATGGCTACACCTTC CASSQTQGTGGFFYGYTF
. . TRBJ1-5 TRBV13 TGTGCCAGCAGCTCGGGACTTCAGCCCCAGCATTTT CASSSGLQPQHF
TRBD1 . TRBJ1-6 TRBV27 TGTGCCAGCAGTCCCCGACAGGGGGTCTGGTCACCCCTCCACTTT CASSPRQGVWSPLHF
TRBD1 . TRBJ2-1 TRBV5-4 TGTGCCAGCAGCAGGGACAGGGGTTCCTACAATGAGCAGTTCTTC CASSRDRGSYNEQFF
TRBD2 . TRBJ2-7 TRBV20-1 TGCAGTGCTAGTTCCGGGGGGGATAGCTCCTACGAGCAGTACTTC CSASSGGDSSYEQYF
. . TRBJ2-7 TRBV27 TGTGCCAGCAGGTCCCACAGCTCCTACGAGCAGTACTTC CASRSHSSYEQYF
TRBD1 . TRBJ1-1 TRBV11-1 TGTGCCAGCAGCTTAAAACAGGGGTACGAAGCTTTCTTT CASSLKQGYEAFF
. once TRBJ1-5 TRBV7-9 TGTGCCAGCAGCATAACGGGGGATGAGCAGCCCCAGCATTTT CASSITGDEQPQHF
. . TRBJ1-2 TRBV7-2 TGTGCCAGCAGCTTTTATCTGTCTTCGGATGGCTACACCTTC CASSFYLSSDGYTF
TRBD1 . TRBJ2-1 TRBV3-1/TRBV3-2 TGTGCCAGCAGCATAAGACAGGGCGATCAGTTCTTC CASSIRQGDQFF
TRBD1 few TRBJ1-2 TRBV2 TGTGCCAGCAGTCCGGGACAGGGGGCCGGCTATGGCTACACCTTC CASSPGQGAGYGYTF
. . TRBJ1-5 TRBV27 TGTGCCAGCAGTCCCGACAGTTTCAGCAATCAGCCCCAGCATTTT CASSPDSFSNQPQHF
TRBD2 . TRBJ2-5 TRBV3-1/TRBV3-2 TGTGCCAGCAGCCCCCAGGCTAGCGGGGGGGAAGAGACCCAGTACTTC CASSPQASGGEETQYF
. . TRBJ1-4 TRBV5-1 TGCGCCAGCAGCTTGGTACCGGGAATTAATGAAAAACTGTTTTTT CASSLVPGINEKLFF
. . TRBJ2-1 TRBV6-6 TGTGCCAGCAGGGCCCGGGAAAATGAGCAGTTCTTC CASRARENEQFF
. . TRBJ1-6 TRBV19 TGTGCCAGTAGTACGACAGCATCACCCCTCCACTTT CASSTTASPLHF
. . TRBJ2-7 TRBV4-2 TGTGCCAGCAGCCCCAACCAGGGGCCGTCCTACGAGCAGTACTTC CASSPNQGPSYEQYF
. . TRBJ1-2 TRBV12-5 TGTGCTAGTGGTTTGGTTGAATTCGTAGCCTCTAACTATGGCTACACCTTC CASGLVEFVASNYGYTF
. . TRBJ1-2 TRBV29-1 TGCAGCGTTGAAGTCGTTGGCTACACCTTC CSVEVVGYTF
. . TRBJ2-3 TRBV28 TGTGCCAGCGCGGTTGGGGATACGCAGTATTTT CASAVGDTQYF
. . TRBJ2-7 TRBV9 TGTGCCAGCAGCGTAGAACCCGGGGTGGAGAACGAGCAGTACTTC CASSVEPGVENEQYF
. . TRBJ1-2 TRBV18 TGTGCCAGCTCACCACAGGGGGATAACTATGGCTACACCTTC CASSPQGDNYGYTF
. . TRBJ2-6 TRBV27 TGTGCCAGCAGTCACAGGGCGGCAGGGGCCAACGTCCTGACTTTC CASSHRAAGANVLTF
TRBD2 . TRBJ2-5 TRBV3-1/TRBV3-2 TGTGCCAGCAGCCGGATGAGCGGGGGGCGGGAGACCCAGTACTTC CASSRMSGGRETQYF
. . TRBJ1-1 TRBV14 TGTGCCAGCAGCCCCCAACTTCAGGAGAACACTGAAGCTTTCTTT CASSPQLQENTEAFF
. . TRBJ2-7 TRBV6-1 TGTGCCAGCAGTGAACGCTCCTACGAGCAGTACTTC CASSERSYEQYF
TRBD1 . TRBJ1-1 TRBV4-2 TGTGCCAGCAGCCAAGAGTGGGACAGGGGTACTGAAGCTTTCTTT CASSQEWDRGTEAFF
. . TRBJ1-2 TRBV6-1 TGTGCCAGCAGTGAACAGACAGCTTATGGCTACACCTTC CASSEQTAYGYTF
. . TRBJ1-2 TRBV27 TGTGCCAGCAGTATCAGGGCGGAAGCTAACTATGGCTACACCTTC CASSIRAEANYGYTF
. once TRBJ1-1 TRBV10-3 TGTGCCATCACAAGGACAGCGAACACTGAAGCTTTCTTT CAITRTANTEAFF
. . TRBJ1-1 TRBV6-5 TGTGCCAGCAGTTACTCGGGTCGGGTCACTGAAGCTTTCTTT CASSYSGRVTEAFF
. . TRBJ1-5 TRBV6-5 TGTGCCAGCACCGCGACTGAGGGTCAGCCCCAGCATTTT CASTATEGQPQHF
. . TRBJ1-1 TRBV3-1/TRBV3-2 TGTGCCAGCAGCCAAGGGGCGATCACTGAAGCTTTCTTT CASSQGAITEAFF
TRBD1 . TRBJ1-2 TRBV5-1 TGCGCCAGCAGCTTGGGACCTTATCCAGGGGGCGCGGTTATCAACTATGGCTACACCTTC CASSLGPYPGGAVINYGYTF
TRBD2 . TRBJ2-1 TRBV19 TGTGCCAGTAGTATCGCTAGCGGGGGGAATAATGAGCAGTTCTTC CASSIASGGNNEQFF
TRBD1 . TRBJ2-5 TRBV7-6 TGTGCCAGCAGCTTTAGACCGGGACAGCAGCAAGAGACCCAGTACTTC CASSFRPGQQQETQYF
TRBD2 . TRBJ2-3 TRBV5-6 TGTGCCAGCAGCCGGGGACTAGCGGGGGAAGGGCAGTATTTT CASSRGLAGEGQYF
TRBD1 . TRBJ1-1 TRBV29-1 TGCAGCGTTGGAGGTGACAGGGGCGACACTGAAGCTTTCTTT CSVGGDRGDTEAFF